One and the same sample provided the 17 T cell receptor beta chains below, sequenced in a study of regulatory T cells in long-lasting Graves disease. Noted time point: newly diagnosed GD, antithyroid drugs for less than 3 months. RNA extracted from PBMCs served as the sequencing template. Library construction for TCR beta used iRepertoire HTBI primers and Arm-PCR of CDR3 regions. TCRdb re-called the multiplex PCR reads through MiXCR, storing one row per CDR3 protein. In the table there are approximately 250,000 distinct CDR3 sequences, approximately 16% of which are singletons. The material was peripheral blood mononuclear cells (PBMCs), obtained at new diagnosis, from a patient treated with antithyroid drugs. The origin of the receptors is a female donor with Graves disease.

This clonotype appeared many times. The rearrangement uses TRBV2 and TRBJ2-1, with 8 bases lining up with TRBD2. J was trimmed by 5 bases and V by 10 bases; bases with no gene match: 7. The germline gives CDR1 SNHLY, CDR2 FYNNEI. The CDR3 sequence is 13 residues long. The chain's CDR3 is CATRLALNNEQFF. The CDR3 region has the DNA TGTGCCACCCGACTAGCGCTAAACAATGAGCAGTTCTTC.

The gene calls are TRBV5-4 and TRBJ1-4; 10 positions match TRBD1. The CDR3 has 15 residues. Per germline, CDR1 SGHNT and CDR2 YYREEE (reference sequence). V was clipped by 4 bases and J by 7 bases; unmatched bases: 7. The CDR3 sequence: CASSPGGTGAEKLFF. For the CDR3, the DNA is TGTGCCAGCAGCCCGGGGGGGACAGGGGCTGAAAAACTGTTTTTT.

This chain uses TRBV2 with TRBJ2-4; D not certain. The better agreement between TRBJ1-2 and the DNA end casts doubt on the J call. Germline CDR1 and CDR2: SNHLY and FYNNEI. This CDR3 has 15 residues. CDR3 in DNA: TGTGCCAGCAGTCCCGAGACCAGGTGGGTGGGCGGCTACACCTTC. Its protein is CASSPETRWVGGYTF.

This clonotype was picked up many times. The rearrangement uses TRBV5-5 and TRBJ2-3, with 12 bases matching TRBD2. After removal of 0 bases from V and 6 bases from J, the junction contained 5 bases not matched to a gene. CDR1 is SGHKS and CDR2 is YYEKEE in the germline V gene (reference sequence). This CDR3 region has 16 residues. CDR3 sequence reads: CASSLARLAGVDTQYF. Here the CDR3 DNA reads TGTGCCAGCAGCTTGGCCCGACTAGCGGGAGTCGATACGCAGTATTTT. Variable domain in full (rest from reference TRBV5-5 and TRBJ2-3): DAGVTQSPTHLIKTRGQQVTLRCSPISGHKSVSWYQQVLGQGPQFIFQYYEKEERGRGNFPDRFSARQFPNYSSELNVNALLLGDSALYLCASSLARLAGVDTQYFGPGTRLTVL.

The chain carries TRBV6-4 and TRBJ2-1; no clear D. The CDR3 runs to 16 residues. Per the germline V gene, CDR1 is MRHNA and CDR2 is SNTAGT. Trimming removed 1 base at V and 5 bases at J, with 15 bases between. CDR3 protein: CASSDWPVGTHNEQFF. The CDR3 DNA reads as TGTGCCAGCAGTGACTGGCCCGTTGGCACACACAATGAGCAGTTCTTC.

Comments on this clonotype: At one end, the junction sequence differs from germline, possibly due to a read error. This rearrangement joins TRBV4-2 to TRBJ2-5; 8 bases align to TRBD2. The CDR3 extends over 15 amino acids. Germline V CDR1 and CDR2: LGHNA, YNFKEQ. In DNA form, the CDR3 reads TGTGCCAGCAGCCAAGATTCAGCGGGAGAAGAGACCCGGTACTTC. It codes for CASSQDSAGEETRYF.

The V gene is TRBV3-1, the J gene TRBJ2-1, with D possibly being TRBD1 (5 bases). TRBJ2-5 explains the end of the DNA better; the J call may be wrong. CDR3 size: 19 residues. The germline CDR1 and CDR2 sequences are LGHDT and YNNKEL (reference sequence). The CDR3, as DNA: TGTGCCAGCAGCCATGGTGTGGGCATGCCCGGACACGACCGAGAGACCCAGTACTTC. This translates into CASSHGVGMPGHDRETQYF.

This clonotype occurred many times. The chain employs TRBV2 and TRBJ1-2, with TRBD1 identical over 9 bases. This CDR3 has 13 residues. Trimming cost V 7 bases and J 8 bases; bases outside gene matches: 8. The germline CDR1 and CDR2 sequences are SNHLY and FYNNEI. DNA for the CDR3: TGTGCCAGCATCAAAACAGGGGGCGGAGGCTACACCTTC. Translated: CASIKTGGGGYTF.

In this sample, this clonotype turned up many times. This chain's CDR3 is CASSLVGAGAPDTQYF. In DNA form, the CDR3 reads TGTGCCAGCAGCTTAGTCGGTGCGGGAGCCCCAGATACGCAGTATTTT. The chain couples TRBV7-3 to TRBJ2-3, with 7 bases that match TRBD2. After removal of 2 bases from V and 4 bases from J, the junction contained 9 bases not matched to a gene. This CDR3 is 16 amino acids long. Germline lookup yields CDR1 SGHTA and CDR2 FQGTGA.

The DNA for the CDR3 is TGTGCCAGCAGCCCCTCGACTAGCGGGAGGGCCGGGGGAGAGACCCAGTACTTC. Protein: CASSPSTSGRAGGETQYF. This chain links TRBV11-2 with TRBJ2-1; 14 bases agree with TRBD2. The J call may be in error: the DNA end matches TRBJ2-5 better. The CDR3 covers 18 residues. Germline loops: CDR1 SGHAT, CDR2 FQNNGV.

This clonotype appeared many times. V gene TRBV7-2 combines with J gene TRBJ1-1; D gene uncertain. The germline V and J ends were trimmed by 1 base and 5 bases, with 14 bases remaining between them. CDR3 length: 15 amino acids. Germline V gives CDR1 SGHTA, CDR2 FQGNSA. The CDR3 coding sequence is TGTGCCAGCAGCTTAGGGCCTAACGTCGGGACTGAAGCTTTCTTT. Protein product: CASSLGPNVGTEAFF.

At least ten counts were recorded for this clonotype. The chain links TRBV3-1 to TRBJ2-7, with 7 bases fitting TRBD2. From germline, CDR1 is LGHDT and CDR2 YNNKEL (reference sequence). The J segment lost 3 bases and the V segment lost 0 bases, leaving 8 bases of the junction unmatched. The CDR3 extends over 16 amino acids. CDR3 loop: CASSQELAGAGYEQYF. CDR3 DNA sequence: TGTGCCAGCAGCCAAGAACTCGCGGGAGCTGGCTACGAGCAGTACTTC.

Worth noting for this clonotype: This clone may be a read error of a much larger clone one base away. The chain has TRBV11-2 and TRBJ2-5; 12 bases map to TRBD2. The CDR3 has 14 amino acids. CDR1 SGHAT and CDR2 FQNNGV come from the germline V gene. CDR3 region: CASSPRLAGEAQYF. The CDR3 coding sequence is TGTGCCAGCAGCCCCCGACTAGCGGGAGAGGCCCAGTACTTC.

The chain recombines TRBV6-2 or TRBV6-3 with TRBJ2-7, with no clear D. Per germline, CDR1 MNHEY and CDR2 SVGEGT. V was trimmed by 0 bases and J by 3 bases, leaving 9 bases between them. This CDR3 region has 14 residues. CDR3: CASSYSLRYYEQYF. The CDR3, as DNA: TGTGCCAGCAGTTACTCTCTCAGGTACTACGAGCAGTACTTC.

This clonotype has a count of ten or more. The chain joins TRBV12-3 or TRBV12-4 to TRBJ2-3; 7 bases fit TRBD2. V shed 7 bases, J shed 2 bases, and the junction held 6 bases outside the gene matches. CDR3 length: 14 residues. The CDR3 coding sequence is TGTGCCAGCATGAGCGGGACGTCCACAGATACGCAGTATTTT. It translates to CASMSGTSTDTQYF.

This clonotype appeared many times. V is TRBV5-1 and J is TRBJ1-1; a possible D gene is TRBD1 (5 bases). CDR3 length equals 14 residues. Germline V gene data show CDR1 as SGHRS and CDR2 as YFSETQ. Trimming cost V 7 bases and J 1 base, with 14 bases left between them. The CDR3 nucleotides read TGCGCCAGCGCGGAAGGGACCAGGAACACTGAAGCTTTCTTT. Its translation: CASAEGTRNTEAFF.

This clonotype was counted at least ten times. V gene TRBV6-1 combines with J gene TRBJ1-2; D may be TRBD1 (5 bases). Germline-derived CDR1 and CDR2 are MNHNS and SASEGT. V lost 7 bases, J lost 7 bases, and 19 bases lay in between. This CDR3 contains 14 residues. CDR3 region: CASIPRMQGGGYTF. DNA of the CDR3: TGTGCCAGCATTCCCAGGATGCAGGGCGGTGGCTACACCTTC.